This T cell receptor beta chain was captured in a study of control samples from healthy donors and cancer patients. This table comes from immunoSEQ multiplex PCR, and its TCRdb copy is limited to in-frame clones, with some not included. The top ten clones hold less than 1.6% of a sample with roughly 190,000 clones, 75% to 95% of them seen once. CDR1 and CDR2 from the germline V gene are KGHSH and LQKENI. Trimming took 3 bases from V and 4 from J; bases not matched to a gene: 3. This CDR3 is 14 amino acids long. The TCR sequence derives from a woman in her twenties or thirties in good health. Sample: blood. The chain employs TRBV18 and TRBJ2-4; 7 positions agree with TRBD2. The CDR3 sequence: CASSPGGGKNIQYF. The CDR3 DNA reads TGTGCCAGCTCACCTGGGGGGGGGAAAAACATTCAGTACTTC. Together with reference TRBV18 and TRBJ2-4, the CDR3 gives the full variable domain: NAGVMQNPRHLVRRRGQEARLRCSPMKGHSHVYWYRQLPEEGLKFMVYLQKENIIDESGMPKERFSAEFPKEGPSILRIQQVVRGDSAAYFCASSPGGGKNIQYFGAGTRLSVL.